This T cell receptor beta chain stems from a study of shared clonotypes between healthy human individuals (dated by TCRdb to between 2020 and 2021). Study-level background: The cohort comprised a couple of women and a few men aged 18 to 49 years. To increase sequencing depth and limit assay-specific biases, different laboratories used diverse techniques to prepare libraries and sequence TCR repertoires. Leukapheresis yielded between about 0.94 and 9.5 billion PBMCs per donor. For each donor, three plates each were used for CD4 naive and CD4 memory, two plates were used for CD8 naive, and one plate was used for CD8 memory. The study deeply sequenced blood TCR repertoires of about five healthy adults to estimate repertoire size and the extent of clonotype sharing between individuals.

CDR1 SGHNT and CDR2 YYREEE were looked up in the germline V gene (reference sequence). CDR3 length: 13 amino acids, cysteine to phenylalanine. Only the CDR3 part of the read is kept: 39 bases, read in frame from the first base. After removal of 3 bases from V and 6 bases from J, the junction retains 5 bases not matched to a gene. Using the deep immunoSEQ assay, TCR CDR3 regions were amplified from genomic DNA by multiplex PCR. Extracted genomic DNA from each cell subset was distributed evenly across all wells of several immunoSEQ 96-well plates, and each plate was treated as a replicate. For sorted subsets, each replicate PCR was loaded with roughly 0.2 ug genomic DNA, equivalent to 30,000 or so T cell genomes. Purified libraries were quantified with a Qubit 3.0 fluorometer, sized on a Bioanalyzer 2100, and re-quantified with the KAPA Library Quantification kit. Every immunoSEQ 96-well plate was sequenced on a dedicated single-read 150-cycle Illumina NextSeq 550 flow cell. Concerning the study's data processing: The immunoSEQ output contained only junctional sequences without quality scores, so filtering could not match that applied to full-length reads. To assign V/J genes and CDR3, sequences were annotated using PyIR, a Python wrapper for IgBLAST v1.9, with IMGT germline references. Reads were filtered out if the reads had weak V/J assignments (E-value above 1e-6), no CDR3, stop codons, out-of-frame junctions, or ambiguous translated residues. V3J clonotypes were defined as sequences sharing an identical inferred V gene, J gene, and CDR3 amino acid sequence. Percentage overlap between repertoires was computed as shared unique clonotypes divided by the size of the smaller repertoire. Repertoire richness was assessed with RTK rarefaction, the Chao1 estimator, and Recon v2.1 estimates of unobserved clonotypes. For all TCRbeta clonotypes obtained by the gDNA method from several donors, generation probabilities were computed with OLGA. Held by TCRdb, this immuneACCESS table contains in-frame sequences only and omits some clones. Under half of the omission traces to an unresolved V gene where checked; the cause of the rest is unknown. That table supplies the V and J calls and clone size; D and trimming were determined from the DNA. The sample table records roughly 2.4 million clones; under 97% of these occur just once. Roughly 0.13% of the sample goes to the ten largest clones.

Concerning this clone: No cognate antigen has been identified for it. No much larger clone is present one base from it, and per-base qualities are unavailable.

Healthy HIV-negative adults with no recently reported acute infections or vaccinations were included as donors. Every donor was a Caucasian adult residing in Nashville, Tennessee, USA. CD4+ T cells were enriched by magnetic negative selection; naive cells were then positively selected on CD45RA, and the negative fraction formed the memory subset. Blood was obtained by leukapheresis, after which PBMCs were separated by Ficoll-Histopaque density gradient centrifugation and cryopreserved in liquid nitrogen vapor phase. Analytical flow cytometry was used to check the purity and quantity of each magnetically sorted T cell population. Genomic DNA was isolated from each sorted fraction and quantified by UV absorbance on a Nanodrop 2000c. The investigation overall reported the following: Compared with non-shared clonotypes, clonotypes shared by all four sorted-subset donors had higher generation probabilities. Only blood was sampled, and tissue TCR repertoires likely differ from those in blood. Naive subsets generally had larger estimated clonotype richness than memory subsets. The small number of donors limited the genetic and exposure-history diversity represented. Even with the large sequencing depth, rarefaction of the sorted-subset datasets indicated that sequencing was incomplete. Across a few donors, about 4.5% of naive CD4, roughly 3.5% of naive CD8, under 2.5% of memory CD4, and under 0.45% of memory CD8 clonotypes were shared. Pairwise subsampling indicated that sequencing depth was expected to affect the degree of clonotype sharing among donors.

The receptor comes from a man in his late teens or twenties in good health. Sequencing was performed on naive CD4+ T cells sorted from blood. The sample's cell subset or site label, in plain terms: CD45RA+ positively selected. The chain is made from TRBV5-4 and TRBJ1-1; a stretch of 7 junction bases matches TRBD1. This receptor has the CDR3 CASSSDGTAEAFF. The sequenced DNA: TGTGCCAGCAGCTCAGACGGGACAGCTGAAGCTTTCTTT.